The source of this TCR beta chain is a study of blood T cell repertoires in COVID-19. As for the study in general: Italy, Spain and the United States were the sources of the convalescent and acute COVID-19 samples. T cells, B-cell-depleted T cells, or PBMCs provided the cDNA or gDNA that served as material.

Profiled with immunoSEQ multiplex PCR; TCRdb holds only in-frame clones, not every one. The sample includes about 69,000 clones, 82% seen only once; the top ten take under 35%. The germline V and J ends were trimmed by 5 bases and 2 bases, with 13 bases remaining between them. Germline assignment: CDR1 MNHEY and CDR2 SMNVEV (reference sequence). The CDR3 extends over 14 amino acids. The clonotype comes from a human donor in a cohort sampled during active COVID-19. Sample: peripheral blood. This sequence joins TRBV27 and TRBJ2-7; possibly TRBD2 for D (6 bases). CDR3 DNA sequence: TGTGCCAGCAGTCCCGGGGAGGTTCCCTACGAGCAGTACTTC. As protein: CASSPGEVPYEQYF.